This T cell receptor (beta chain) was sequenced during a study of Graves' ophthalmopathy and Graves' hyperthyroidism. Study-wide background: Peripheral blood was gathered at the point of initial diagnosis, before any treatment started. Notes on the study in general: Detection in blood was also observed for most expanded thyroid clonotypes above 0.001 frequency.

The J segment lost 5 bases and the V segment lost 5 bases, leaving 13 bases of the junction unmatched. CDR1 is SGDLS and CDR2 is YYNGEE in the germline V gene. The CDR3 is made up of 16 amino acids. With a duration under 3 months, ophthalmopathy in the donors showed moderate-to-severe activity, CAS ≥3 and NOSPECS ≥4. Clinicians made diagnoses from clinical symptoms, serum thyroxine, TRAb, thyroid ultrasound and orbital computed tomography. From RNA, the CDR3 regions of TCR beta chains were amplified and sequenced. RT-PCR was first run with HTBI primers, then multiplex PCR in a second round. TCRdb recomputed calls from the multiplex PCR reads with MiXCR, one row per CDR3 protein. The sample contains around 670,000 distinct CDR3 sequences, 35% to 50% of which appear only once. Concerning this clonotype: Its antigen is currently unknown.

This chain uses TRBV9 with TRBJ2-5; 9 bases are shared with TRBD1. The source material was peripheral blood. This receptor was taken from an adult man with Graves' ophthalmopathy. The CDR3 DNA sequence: TGTGCCAGCAGTCGAGGGACAGGGTCCGTTGAGGAGACCCAGTACTTC. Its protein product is CASSRGTGSVEETQYF.